A selection of T cell receptor beta chains follows, all from one sample in a study of cytomegalovirus exposure and HLA in healthy donors. Sequencing was performed with immunoSEQ multiplex PCR; in TCRdb, only in-frame clones are kept and a portion is missing. The table has 110,000 to 150,000 clones, less than 10% seen once. Material: PBMCs. Receptors originate from a male donor in good health and CMV-seronegative. Both conserved end residues are part of each CDR3. A D gene is named only where the DNA matches it firmly. Where a row states a size, it is once, few, many or the class of an expanded clone; other rows omit it.

>few|TRBV4-3|NA|TRBJ1-2
CASSQVRGQIVDTF
TGCGCCAGCAGCCAAGTTAGGGGACAAATTGTAGACACCTTC
>NA|TRBV4-3|NA|TRBJ1-1
CASARASGGMNTEAFF
TGCGCCAGCGCCCGGGCCTCGGGAGGGATGAACACTGAAGCTTTCTTT
>NA|TRBV18|NA|TRBJ1-1
CASSPPGALDTEAFF
TGTGCCAGCTCACCCCCAGGGGCACTGGACACTGAAGCTTTCTTT
>few|TRBV28|NA|TRBJ1-1
CASSPHGSMNTEAFF
TGTGCCAGCAGTCCCCACGGGTCCATGAACACTGAAGCTTTCTTT
>few|TRBV5-1|NA|TRBJ1-4
CASSLPDSGKSKLFF
TGCGCCAGCAGCTTGCCGGACAGCGGAAAGTCAAAACTGTTTTTT
>few|TRBV5-1|TRBD1|TRBJ2-4
CASSLSRDRDIQYF
TGCGCCAGCAGCTTGTCCCGGGACAGGGACATTCAGTACTTC
>NA|TRBV7-8|TRBD2|TRBJ2-3
CASSLRVTSGDLTDTQYF
TGTGCCAGCAGCTTACGAGTGACTAGCGGGGACCTCACAGATACGCAGTATTTT
>NA|TRBV6-5|NA|TRBJ1-6
CASSLAGGYNSPLHF
TGTGCCAGCAGTTTGGCGGGGGGCTATAATTCACCCCTCCACTTT
>NA|TRBV6-5|NA|TRBJ1-4
CASSSDILNEKLFF
TGTGCCAGCAGTTCGGACATACTAAATGAAAAACTGTTTTTT
>NA|TRBV5-8|TRBD2|TRBJ2-7
CASSLFGREGQDEQYF
TGTGCCAGCAGCTTGTTTGGGCGGGAGGGCCAGGACGAGCAGTACTTC
>NA|TRBV7-3|NA|TRBJ2-3
CASSQGRGTDTQYF
TGTGCCAGCAGTCAGGGTAGGGGCACAGATACGCAGTATTTT
>few|TRBV28|NA|TRBJ2-7
CASSSGTYEQYF
TGTGCCAGCAGTTCAGGGACCTACGAGCAGTACTTC
>NA|TRBV4-2|TRBD2|TRBJ2-3
CASSPTSGGPTDTQYF
TGTGCCAGCAGCCCGACTAGCGGGGGGCCCACAGATACGCAGTATTTT
>NA|TRBV28|NA|TRBJ1-1
CAALTANTEAFF
TGTGCCGCCCTAACAGCGAACACTGAAGCTTTCTTT
>NA|TRBV27|TRBD2|TRBJ2-3
CASSFAGGTLDTQYF
TGTGCCAGCAGTTTCGCGGGGGGGACTTTGGATACGCAGTATTTT
>NA|TRBV29-1|TRBD2|TRBJ2-2
CSVEGLAGVANTGELFF
TGCAGCGTTGAAGGACTAGCGGGAGTCGCGAACACCGGGGAGCTGTTTTTT